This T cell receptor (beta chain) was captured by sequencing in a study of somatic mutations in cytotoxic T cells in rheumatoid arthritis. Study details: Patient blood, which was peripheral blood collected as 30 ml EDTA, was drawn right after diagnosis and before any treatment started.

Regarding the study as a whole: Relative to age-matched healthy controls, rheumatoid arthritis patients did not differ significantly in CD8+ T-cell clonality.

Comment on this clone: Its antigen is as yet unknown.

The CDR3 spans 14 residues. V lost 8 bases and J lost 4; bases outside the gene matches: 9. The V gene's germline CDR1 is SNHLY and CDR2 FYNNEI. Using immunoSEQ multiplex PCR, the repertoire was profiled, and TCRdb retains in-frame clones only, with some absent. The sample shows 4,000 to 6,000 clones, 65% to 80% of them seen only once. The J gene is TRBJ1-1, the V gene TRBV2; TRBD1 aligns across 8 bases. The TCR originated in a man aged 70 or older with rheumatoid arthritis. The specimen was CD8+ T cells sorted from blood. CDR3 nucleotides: TGTGCCAGCGGGAGGACAGGGTCGGGCACTGAAGCTTTCTTT. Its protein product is CASGRTGSGTEAFF.